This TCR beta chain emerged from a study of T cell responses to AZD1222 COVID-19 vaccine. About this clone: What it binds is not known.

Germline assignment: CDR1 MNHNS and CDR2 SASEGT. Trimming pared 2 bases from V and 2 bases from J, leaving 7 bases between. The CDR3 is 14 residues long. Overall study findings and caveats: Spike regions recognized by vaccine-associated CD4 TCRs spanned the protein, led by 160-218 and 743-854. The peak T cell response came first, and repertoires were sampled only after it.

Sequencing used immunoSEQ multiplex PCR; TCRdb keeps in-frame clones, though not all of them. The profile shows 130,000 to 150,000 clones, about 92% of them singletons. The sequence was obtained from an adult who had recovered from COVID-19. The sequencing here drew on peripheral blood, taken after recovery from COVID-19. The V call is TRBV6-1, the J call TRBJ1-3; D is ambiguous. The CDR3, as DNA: TGTGCCAGCAGTGAAATGCTTCCTGGAAACACCATATATTTT. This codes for CASSEMLPGNTIYF.